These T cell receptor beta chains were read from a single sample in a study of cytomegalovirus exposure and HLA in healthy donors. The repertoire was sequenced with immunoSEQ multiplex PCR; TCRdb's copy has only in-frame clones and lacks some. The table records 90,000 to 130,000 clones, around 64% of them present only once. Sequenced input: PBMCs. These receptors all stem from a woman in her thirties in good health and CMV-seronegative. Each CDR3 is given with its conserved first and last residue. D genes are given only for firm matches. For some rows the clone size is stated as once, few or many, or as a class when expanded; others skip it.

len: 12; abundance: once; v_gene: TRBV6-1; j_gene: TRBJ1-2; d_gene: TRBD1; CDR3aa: CASRRDSSDYTF; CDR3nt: TGTGCCAGCAGGAGGGACAGCTCCGACTACACCTTC
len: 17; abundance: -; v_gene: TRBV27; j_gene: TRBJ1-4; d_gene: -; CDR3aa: CASSYSPLRGVGEKLFF; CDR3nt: TGTGCCAGCAGTTACTCTCCCCTCCGGGGTGTTGGGGAAAAACTGTTTTTT
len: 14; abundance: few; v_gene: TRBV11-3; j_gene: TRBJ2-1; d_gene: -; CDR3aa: CASSLQGPRAEQFF; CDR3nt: TGTGCCAGCAGCTTACAGGGGCCTAGAGCTGAGCAGTTCTTC
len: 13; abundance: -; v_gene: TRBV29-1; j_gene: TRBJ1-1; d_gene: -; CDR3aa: CSPLMRAGTEAFF; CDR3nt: TGCAGCCCTCTTATGAGGGCGGGGACTGAAGCTTTCTTT
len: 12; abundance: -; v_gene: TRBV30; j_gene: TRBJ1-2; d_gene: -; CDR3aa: CAWMGRNYGYTF; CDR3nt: TGTGCCTGGATGGGCAGAAACTATGGCTACACCTTC
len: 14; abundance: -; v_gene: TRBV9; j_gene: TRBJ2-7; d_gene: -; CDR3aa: CASSVDFSSYEQYF; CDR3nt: TGTGCCAGCAGCGTAGATTTCAGCTCCTACGAGCAGTACTTC
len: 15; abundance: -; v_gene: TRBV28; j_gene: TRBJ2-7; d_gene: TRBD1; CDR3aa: CASSPAGTATYEQYF; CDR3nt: TGTGCCAGCAGTCCCGCCGGGACAGCGACCTACGAGCAGTACTTC
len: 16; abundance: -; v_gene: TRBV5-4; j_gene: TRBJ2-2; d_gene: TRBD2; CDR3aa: CASSLVGTSAPGELFF; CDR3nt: TGTGCCAGCAGCTTGGTGGGGACTAGCGCCCCCGGGGAGCTGTTTTTT
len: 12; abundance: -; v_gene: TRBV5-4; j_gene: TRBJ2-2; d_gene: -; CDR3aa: CASSSTGRELFF; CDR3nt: TGTGCCAGCAGCTCAACGGGTCGGGAGCTGTTTTTT
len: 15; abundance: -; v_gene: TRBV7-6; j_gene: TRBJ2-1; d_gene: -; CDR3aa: CASSLADSGSNEQFF; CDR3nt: TGTGCCAGCAGCTTAGCAGACTCCGGATCCAATGAGCAGTTCTTC
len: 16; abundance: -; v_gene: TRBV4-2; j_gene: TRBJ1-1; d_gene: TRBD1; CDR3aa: CASSPTGQGGNTEAFF; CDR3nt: TGTGCCAGCAGCCCCACTGGGCAGGGGGGGAACACTGAAGCTTTCTTT
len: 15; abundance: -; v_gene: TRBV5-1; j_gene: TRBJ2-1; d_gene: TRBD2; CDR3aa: CASSLSTSGDNEQFF; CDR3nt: TGCGCCAGCAGCTTGAGCACTAGCGGGGACAATGAGCAGTTCTTC
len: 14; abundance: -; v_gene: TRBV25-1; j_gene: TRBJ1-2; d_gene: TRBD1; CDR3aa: CASSEQGAIYGYTF; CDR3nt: TGTGCCAGCAGTGAACAGGGGGCGATCTATGGCTACACCTTC
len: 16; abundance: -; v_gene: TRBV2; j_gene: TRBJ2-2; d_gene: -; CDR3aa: CASSEESSSNTGELFF; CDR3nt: TGTGCCAGCAGTGAAGAGTCGAGTTCGAACACCGGGGAGCTGTTTTTT
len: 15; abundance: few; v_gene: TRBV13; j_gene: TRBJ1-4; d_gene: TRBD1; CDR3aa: CASSLGTGGREKLFF; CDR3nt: TGTGCCAGCAGCTTAGGAACAGGGGGCCGTGAAAAACTGTTTTTT
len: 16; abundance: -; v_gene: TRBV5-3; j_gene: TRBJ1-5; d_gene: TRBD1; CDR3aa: CARSYSRTGGNQPQHF; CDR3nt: TGTGCCAGAAGCTACTCTAGGACAGGGGGGAATCAGCCCCAGCATTTT